A selection of T cell receptor beta chains follows, all from one sample in a study of blood T cell repertoires in COVID-19. TCRdb's copy holds only in-frame clones and misses some; the assay was immunoSEQ multiplex PCR. The sample shows 150,000 to 200,000 clones, 70% to 90% of them seen only once. Material for sequencing was peripheral blood. These TCRs come from a human donor in a cohort sampled during active COVID-19. The CDR3 runs from the conserved cysteine through the conserved F or W. D genes are given only for firm matches. For some rows the clone size is stated as once, few or many, or as a class when expanded; others skip it.

d_gene: TRBD2
abundance: -
v_gene: TRBV28
j_gene: TRBJ2-1
CDR3nt: TGTGCCAGCAGTCCCTTGTCGGGAGGGACCTACAATGAGCAGTTCTTC
CDR3aa: CASSPLSGGTYNEQFF

d_gene: -
abundance: -
v_gene: TRBV18
j_gene: TRBJ2-5
CDR3nt: TGTGCCAGCTCGCCGGGGTTTCAAGAGACCCAGTACTTC
CDR3aa: CASSPGFQETQYF

d_gene: TRBD1
abundance: -
v_gene: TRBV25-1
j_gene: TRBJ1-4
CDR3nt: TGTGCCAGCAGTCGACAGGGGAATAATGAAAAACTGTTTTTT
CDR3aa: CASSRQGNNEKLFF

d_gene: -
abundance: -
v_gene: TRBV7-9
j_gene: TRBJ1-2
CDR3nt: TGTGCCAGCAGCCCTAGCCTAGCATCAGGAAGCTATGGCTACACCTTC
CDR3aa: CASSPSLASGSYGYTF

d_gene: TRBD2
abundance: -
v_gene: TRBV28
j_gene: TRBJ2-7
CDR3nt: TGTGCCAGCAACCAGCGGGAGTTCCGGGAGCAGTACTTC
CDR3aa: CASNQREFREQYF

d_gene: TRBD1
abundance: -
v_gene: TRBV4-2
j_gene: TRBJ1-5
CDR3nt: TGTGCCAGCAGCCAAGTGGGACAGGCCAATCAGCCCCAGCATTTT
CDR3aa: CASSQVGQANQPQHF

d_gene: -
abundance: -
v_gene: TRBV2
j_gene: TRBJ2-1
CDR3nt: TGTGCCAGCAAAGAGCTAGCCGGCAGATACAATGAGCAGTTCTTC
CDR3aa: CASKELAGRYNEQFF

d_gene: -
abundance: -
v_gene: TRBV4-1
j_gene: TRBJ1-2
CDR3nt: TGCGCCAGCAGCCCCGACAGGAACTATGGCTACACCTTC
CDR3aa: CASSPDRNYGYTF

d_gene: -
abundance: few
v_gene: TRBV7-9
j_gene: TRBJ1-2
CDR3nt: TGTGCCAGCAGCTTAGGAACAGGCGTGGGCTACACCTTC
CDR3aa: CASSLGTGVGYTF

d_gene: -
abundance: -
v_gene: TRBV5-1
j_gene: TRBJ2-5
CDR3nt: TGCGCCAGCAGCTCCTTAGGCCAGGGAGGCGAGACCCAGTACTTC
CDR3aa: CASSSLGQGGETQYF

d_gene: -
abundance: -
v_gene: TRBV30
j_gene: TRBJ2-7
CDR3nt: TGTGCCTGGAGTCAGGGGAATCCCTACGAGCAGTACTTC
CDR3aa: CAWSQGNPYEQYF

d_gene: TRBD1
abundance: -
v_gene: TRBV5-1
j_gene: TRBJ1-2
CDR3nt: TGCGCCAGCAGCGGAGAGACAGGGCAGGGCTACACCTTC
CDR3aa: CASSGETGQGYTF

d_gene: TRBD1
abundance: few
v_gene: TRBV24-1
j_gene: TRBJ2-1
CDR3nt: TGTGCCACCAGTGATTCCAGGGGGTCAGGTGGAAAGGATGAGCAGTTCTTC
CDR3aa: CATSDSRGSGGKDEQFF

d_gene: TRBD1
abundance: -
v_gene: TRBV3-1/TRBV3-2
j_gene: TRBJ1-3
CDR3nt: TGTGCCAGCAGCCAAGAAAGGGTACAGGGGGTAAACACCATATATTTT
CDR3aa: CASSQERVQGVNTIYF

d_gene: TRBD1
abundance: once
v_gene: TRBV9
j_gene: TRBJ2-2
CDR3nt: TGTGCCAGCAGCATACGACAGGGAACCGGGGAGCTGTTTTTT
CDR3aa: CASSIRQGTGELFF

d_gene: -
abundance: -
v_gene: TRBV9
j_gene: TRBJ2-2
CDR3nt: TGTGCCAGCAGCCCGACAGACACCTGGGCCGGGGAGCTGTTTTTT
CDR3aa: CASSPTDTWAGELFF

d_gene: -
abundance: -
v_gene: TRBV7-8
j_gene: TRBJ1-5
CDR3nt: TGTGCCAGCAGCTTAGGTGGAGTGGTGAAAAATCAGCCCCAGCATTTT
CDR3aa: CASSLGGVVKNQPQHF

d_gene: -
abundance: -
v_gene: TRBV6-5
j_gene: TRBJ2-7
CDR3nt: TGTGCCAGCAGTTACCTACAGGGCTTGTCCTACGAGCAGTACTTC
CDR3aa: CASSYLQGLSYEQYF

d_gene: -
abundance: few
v_gene: TRBV25-1
j_gene: TRBJ1-1
CDR3nt: TGTGCCAGCGCAGAGAACACTGAAGCTTTCTTT
CDR3aa: CASAENTEAFF

d_gene: TRBD1
abundance: -
v_gene: TRBV25-1
j_gene: TRBJ2-5
CDR3nt: TGTGCCAGCAGTGAATCACCCCCACTTGGGACAGGCCAAGAGACCCAGTACTTC
CDR3aa: CASSESPPLGTGQETQYF

d_gene: TRBD1
abundance: -
v_gene: TRBV6-2/TRBV6-3
j_gene: TRBJ2-7
CDR3nt: TGTGCCAGCAGTTACTCGGTAGGACAGGACTCACGAGGTCACTACGAGCAGTACTTC
CDR3aa: CASSYSVGQDSRGHYEQYF

d_gene: TRBD1
abundance: -
v_gene: TRBV27
j_gene: TRBJ2-7
CDR3nt: TGTGCCAGCAGTTTGACAGGGGGAATGAAGCAGTACTTC
CDR3aa: CASSLTGGMKQYF

d_gene: -
abundance: -
v_gene: TRBV6-2/TRBV6-3
j_gene: TRBJ1-4
CDR3nt: TGTGCCAGCAGTTGGAGGCTCAATGAAAAACTGTTTTTT
CDR3aa: CASSWRLNEKLFF

d_gene: TRBD1
abundance: -
v_gene: TRBV10-3
j_gene: TRBJ1-1
CDR3nt: TGTGCCATCACTCCGGGACAGGGGGCCAAAGAAGCTTTCTTT
CDR3aa: CAITPGQGAKEAFF

d_gene: -
abundance: -
v_gene: TRBV7-2
j_gene: TRBJ2-1
CDR3nt: TGTGCCAGCAGCTTAGCGGGAGGAACCTACAATGAGCAGTTCTTC
CDR3aa: CASSLAGGTYNEQFF

d_gene: -
abundance: -
v_gene: TRBV20-1
j_gene: TRBJ2-7
CDR3nt: TGCAGTGCCGGGAGTGAGCAGTACTTC
CDR3aa: CSAGSEQYF

d_gene: -
abundance: -
v_gene: TRBV23-1
j_gene: TRBJ2-7
CDR3nt: TGCGCCAGCAGTCAACCGTTAAACTTC
CDR3aa: CASSQPLNF

d_gene: TRBD1
abundance: -
v_gene: TRBV19
j_gene: TRBJ1-1
CDR3nt: TGTGCCAGTAGGACAGGGGATAGGGACACTGAAGCTTTCTTT
CDR3aa: CASRTGDRDTEAFF

d_gene: -
abundance: few
v_gene: TRBV7-2
j_gene: TRBJ1-5
CDR3nt: TGTGCCAGCAGCTTAGCTCACAGGAATCAGCCCCAGCATTTT
CDR3aa: CASSLAHRNQPQHF

d_gene: -
abundance: -
v_gene: TRBV2
j_gene: TRBJ2-1
CDR3nt: TGTGCCAGCCGAATACTGGACACCTACAATGAGCAGTTCTTC
CDR3aa: CASRILDTYNEQFF

d_gene: -
abundance: -
v_gene: TRBV28
j_gene: TRBJ2-2
CDR3nt: TGTGCCAGCAACCAGGGTCGGGACACCGGGGAGCTGTTTTTT
CDR3aa: CASNQGRDTGELFF

d_gene: -
abundance: -
v_gene: TRBV3-1/TRBV3-2
j_gene: TRBJ2-7
CDR3nt: TGTGCCAGCAGCTGGGGAGGGGGGGCAAGGTACGAGCAGTACTTC
CDR3aa: CASSWGGGARYEQYF

d_gene: TRBD2
abundance: -
v_gene: TRBV28
j_gene: TRBJ2-7
CDR3nt: TGTGCCAGCAGCCAGAGGACTAGCGGGAGTCGTAAGAGTGTAGAGCAGTACTTC
CDR3aa: CASSQRTSGSRKSVEQYF

d_gene: TRBD2
abundance: -
v_gene: TRBV9
j_gene: TRBJ2-1
CDR3nt: TGTGCCAGCAGCGCATCCTTGAGCGGGACCTACAATGAGCAGTTCTTC
CDR3aa: CASSASLSGTYNEQFF

d_gene: TRBD1
abundance: -
v_gene: TRBV19
j_gene: TRBJ2-5
CDR3nt: TGTGCCAGTAGTATAGGCCCCTGGACAGGGATTGAGACCCAGTACTTC
CDR3aa: CASSIGPWTGIETQYF

d_gene: TRBD1
abundance: -
v_gene: TRBV5-1
j_gene: TRBJ2-6
CDR3nt: TGCGCCAGCAGCGCCTCAGGGGGCATGCCTTCTGGGGCCAACGTCCTGACTTTC
CDR3aa: CASSASGGMPSGANVLTF

d_gene: -
abundance: -
v_gene: TRBV24-1
j_gene: TRBJ2-1
CDR3nt: TGTGCCACCAGCCTCGGGACTGGAATTTACAATGAGCAGTTCTTC
CDR3aa: CATSLGTGIYNEQFF

d_gene: TRBD1
abundance: once
v_gene: TRBV27
j_gene: TRBJ2-3
CDR3nt: TGTGCCAGCAGGAGGGACAGGGGGGCAGATACGCAGTATTTT
CDR3aa: CASRRDRGADTQYF

d_gene: -
abundance: -
v_gene: TRBV7-2
j_gene: TRBJ1-6
CDR3nt: TGTGCCAGCAGCTTAGACGGCAGGTATTCACCCCTCCACTTT
CDR3aa: CASSLDGRYSPLHF

d_gene: -
abundance: -
v_gene: TRBV11-2
j_gene: TRBJ1-4
CDR3nt: TGTGCCAGCAGCTTAGGGGCAGGGCCGAACGAAAAACTGTTTTTT
CDR3aa: CASSLGAGPNEKLFF

d_gene: -
abundance: -
v_gene: TRBV5-6
j_gene: TRBJ1-1
CDR3nt: TGTGCCAGCAGCTTTAACGGTTTGAACACTGAAGCTTTCTTT
CDR3aa: CASSFNGLNTEAFF

d_gene: TRBD2
abundance: -
v_gene: TRBV15
j_gene: TRBJ2-7
CDR3nt: TGTGCCACCAGCAGAGGACTAGCGGGACCCCCCTACGAGCAGTACTTC
CDR3aa: CATSRGLAGPPYEQYF

d_gene: -
abundance: -
v_gene: TRBV3-1/TRBV3-2
j_gene: TRBJ2-7
CDR3nt: TGTGCCAGCAGCCAAGGGCAGGCTTTCTACGAGCAGTACTTC
CDR3aa: CASSQGQAFYEQYF

d_gene: TRBD1
abundance: -
v_gene: TRBV12-3/TRBV12-4
j_gene: TRBJ2-5
CDR3nt: TGTGCCAGCAGTCCACAGGGGTTAGAGACCCAGTACTTC
CDR3aa: CASSPQGLETQYF

d_gene: -
abundance: -
v_gene: TRBV4-3
j_gene: TRBJ2-3
CDR3nt: TGCGCCAGCAGCCAAGACTATTCTAGTCAGCTCACAGATACGCAGTATTTT
CDR3aa: CASSQDYSSQLTDTQYF

d_gene: TRBD1
abundance: -
v_gene: TRBV11-2
j_gene: TRBJ2-7
CDR3nt: TGTGCCAGCAGCTTAGGGGACAGGGCCTACGAGCAGTACTTC
CDR3aa: CASSLGDRAYEQYF

d_gene: -
abundance: -
v_gene: TRBV5-1
j_gene: TRBJ1-1
CDR3nt: TGCGCCAGCAGCTTGGGGGCCCTCAGAACCACTGAAGCTTTCTTT
CDR3aa: CASSLGALRTTEAFF

d_gene: TRBD1
abundance: -
v_gene: TRBV15
j_gene: TRBJ1-2
CDR3nt: TGTGCCACCAGCAGCCTAACAGGGGGCGTTAACTATGGCTACACCTTC
CDR3aa: CATSSLTGGVNYGYTF

d_gene: TRBD2
abundance: -
v_gene: TRBV24-1
j_gene: TRBJ2-4
CDR3nt: TGTGCCACCAGTGAGACTCCCGGGACTATGCGAGCCAAAAACATTCAGTACTTC
CDR3aa: CATSETPGTMRAKNIQYF

d_gene: -
abundance: -
v_gene: TRBV6-1
j_gene: TRBJ1-3
CDR3nt: TGTGCCAGCAGTGAAGATGGGGGCTCCGGAAACACCATATATTTT
CDR3aa: CASSEDGGSGNTIYF

d_gene: TRBD1
abundance: -
v_gene: TRBV27
j_gene: TRBJ1-1
CDR3nt: TGTGCCAGCAGTTTAATGGGACAGGGTGAAGCTTTCTTT
CDR3aa: CASSLMGQGEAFF

d_gene: TRBD1
abundance: -
v_gene: TRBV5-1
j_gene: TRBJ2-3
CDR3nt: TGCGCCAGCAGCTGGACAGGGGGCAGTACAGATACGCAGTATTTT
CDR3aa: CASSWTGGSTDTQYF

d_gene: -
abundance: -
v_gene: TRBV5-1
j_gene: TRBJ2-7
CDR3nt: TGCGCCAGCAGCTTGCAGGGGTCGGGCTACGAGCAGTACTTC
CDR3aa: CASSLQGSGYEQYF

d_gene: -
abundance: once
v_gene: TRBV9
j_gene: TRBJ2-7
CDR3nt: TGTGCCAGCAGCGTAGGGTCCCCCGGTCTTTACGAGCAGTACTTC
CDR3aa: CASSVGSPGLYEQYF

d_gene: -
abundance: -
v_gene: TRBV7-9
j_gene: TRBJ2-1
CDR3nt: TGTGCCAGCAGCTCATCTATAGCTGCTCTTTTGGATGAGCAGTTCTTC
CDR3aa: CASSSSIAALLDEQFF

d_gene: TRBD1
abundance: once
v_gene: TRBV28
j_gene: TRBJ1-1
CDR3nt: TGTGCCAGCACCGCAAGACAGGGGAACACTGAAGCTTTCTTT
CDR3aa: CASTARQGNTEAFF

d_gene: TRBD2
abundance: -
v_gene: TRBV11-2
j_gene: TRBJ2-7
CDR3nt: TGTGCCAGCAGCTCTCCGGGACTAGGGGCGAAGGGGGTGCAGTACTTC
CDR3aa: CASSSPGLGAKGVQYF

d_gene: TRBD1
abundance: -
v_gene: TRBV5-4
j_gene: TRBJ2-7
CDR3nt: TGTGCCAGCAGCTTGTACAGGGGGAGTGGCCACGAGCAGTACTTC
CDR3aa: CASSLYRGSGHEQYF

d_gene: TRBD2
abundance: -
v_gene: TRBV3-1/TRBV3-2
j_gene: TRBJ2-7
CDR3nt: TGTGCCAGCAGCCAAGAACTACTAGCGGGGGCCCCCTCTTCCTACGAGCAGTACTTC
CDR3aa: CASSQELLAGAPSSYEQYF